This T cell receptor beta chain stems from a study of blood T cell repertoires in COVID-19. Looking at the study overall: PBMCs, B-cell-depleted T cells, or T cells provided the cDNA or gDNA that made up the material.

The CDR3 is made up of 16 amino acids. Looked up from germline, CDR1 is GTSNPN and CDR2 is SVGIG (reference sequence). The V and J ends lost 1 base and 4 bases, in that order; junction bases with no gene match: 8. The data were produced by immunoSEQ multiplex PCR, yet TCRdb's version contains in-frame clones alone and is incomplete. The top ten hold about 2% of the sample, which has about 140,000 clones, approximately 86% seen once. This sequence joins TRBV30 and TRBJ2-2; 8 nucleotides agree with TRBD2. Sequencing input: peripheral blood. This sequence originates from a man between 65 and 85 years old with acute or convalescent COVID-19. CDR3 nucleotides: TGTGCCTGGAGTGATCCTCGGGGGGGCATCACCGGGGAGCTGTTTTTT. Amino acids: CAWSDPRGGITGELFF.